This T cell receptor (beta chain) was recovered during a study of blood T cell repertoires in COVID-19. Study at large: PBMCs, B-cell-depleted T cells, or T cells were the source of the cDNA or gDNA that made up the material.

CDR1 and CDR2 (germline): MDHEN, SYDVKM. Trimming pared 5 bases from V and 6 bases from J, leaving 14 bases between. The length of the CDR3 is 14 residues. Contact with a PCR-confirmed or clinician-diagnosed COVID-19 case occurred within 2 weeks of entry. Sequencing was performed with immunoSEQ multiplex PCR; in TCRdb, only in-frame clones are kept and a portion is missing. The repertoire holds roughly 400,000 clones, with roughly 84% as singletons. This sequence originates from a woman under 30 who had been exposed to COVID-19. The sequencing sample was made of PBMCs or T cells enriched from blood (not recorded which). The chain joins TRBV28 to TRBJ1-5; perhaps TRBD1 as D (5 bases). The CDR3, as DNA: TGTGCCAGCAGTACCGGAGGGGCGGGTCAGCCCCAGCATTTT. Residues: CASSTGGAGQPQHF.